The 4 T cell receptor beta chains listed next were all sequenced from one sample in a study of T cells after yellow fever vaccination. One entry per CDR3 protein, called by TCRdb with MiXCR from the 5' RACE reads. The data hold fewer than 450,000 distinct CDR3 sequences, with 11% observed a single time. The sequences come from PBMCs, collected on the day of the first yellow fever vaccination. The receptors shown here come from a man aged 18 to 35 who received the YFV17D yellow fever vaccine.

V is TRBV7-2 and J is TRBJ1-3; D unclear. Germline CDR1 and CDR2: SGHTA and FQGNSA. V was pared by 2 bases and J by 0 bases, with 14 bases between. This CDR3 spans 17 amino acids. Here the CDR3 DNA reads TGTGCCAGCAGCTTAAGTTCCCTTTTCAGCTCTGGAAACACCATATATTTT. This encodes CASSLSSLFSSGNTIYF. Based on the CDR3 plus reference TRBV7-2 and TRBJ1-3, the full variable domain is GAGVSQSPSNKVTEKGKDVELRCDPISGHTALYWYRQSLGQGLEFLIYFQGNSAPDKSGLPSDRFSAERTGGSVSTLTIQRTQQEDSAVYLCASSLSSLFSSGNTIYFGEGSWLTVV.

The chain carries TRBV2 and TRBJ1-5; D is perhaps TRBD1 (5 bases). Looked up from germline, CDR1 is SNHLY and CDR2 is FYNNEI. V shed 6 bases and J shed 3 bases, with 15 bases lying between them. This CDR3 contains 15 residues. As DNA, the CDR3 is TGTGCCAGCAGGAACGGGGGTCCCTTCAATCAGCCCCAGCATTTT. Translation gives CASRNGGPFNQPQHF.

V and J are TRBV4-2 and TRBJ2-7; 15 bases line up with TRBD2. V was clipped by 4 bases and J by 6 bases; unmatched bases: 1. This CDR3 spans 14 amino acids. Germline V lookup: CDR1 LGHNA, CDR2 YNFKEQ. This CDR3 is CASSPGLAGGEQYF. In DNA, the CDR3 is TGTGCCAGCAGCCCGGGACTAGCGGGGGGCGAGCAGTACTTC.

This clonotype occurred many times. The CDR3 region has the DNA TGCGCCAGCAGCTTGGAAGATCATCAAAACACAGATACGCAGTATTTT. Translation: CASSLEDHQNTDTQYF. The genes are TRBV5-1 and TRBJ2-3; D not certain. Germline assignment: CDR1 SGHRS and CDR2 YFSETQ. Trimming pared 0 bases from V and 2 bases from J, leaving 13 bases between. This CDR3 has 16 residues. Looking up the rest from reference TRBV5-1 and TRBJ2-3 gives the full variable domain: KAGVTQTPRYLIKTRGQQVTLSCSPISGHRSVSWYQQTPGQGLQFLFEYFSETQRNKGNFPGRFSGRQFSNSRSEMNVSTLELGDSALYLCASSLEDHQNTDTQYFGPGTRLTVL.